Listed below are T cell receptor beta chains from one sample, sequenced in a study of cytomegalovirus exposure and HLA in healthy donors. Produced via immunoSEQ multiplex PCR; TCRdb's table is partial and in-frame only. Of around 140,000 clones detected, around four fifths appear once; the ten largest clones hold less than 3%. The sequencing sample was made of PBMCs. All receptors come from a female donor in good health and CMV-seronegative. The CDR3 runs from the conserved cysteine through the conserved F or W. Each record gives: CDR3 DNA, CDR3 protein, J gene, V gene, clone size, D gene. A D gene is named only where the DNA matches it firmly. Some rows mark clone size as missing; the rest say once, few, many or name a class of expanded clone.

CDR3 DNA: TGTGCCAGCAGCTTAACTGCGGGAAACTATGGCTACACCTTC; CDR3 protein: CASSLTAGNYGYTF; J gene: TRBJ1-2; V gene: TRBV7-9; clone size: -; D gene: -
CDR3 DNA: TGTGCCAGCAGTTCCCGCCCGACAGGGTTGCCTGAAGCTTTCTTT; CDR3 protein: CASSSRPTGLPEAFF; J gene: TRBJ1-1; V gene: TRBV28; clone size: -; D gene: TRBD1
CDR3 DNA: TGCGCCAGCAGCACAGGGGGCAATGGCTACACCTTC; CDR3 protein: CASSTGGNGYTF; J gene: TRBJ1-2; V gene: TRBV5-1; clone size: -; D gene: TRBD1
CDR3 DNA: TGCAGCGTTGAACCGACAGGGATGACCGGGGAGCTGTTTTTT; CDR3 protein: CSVEPTGMTGELFF; J gene: TRBJ2-2; V gene: TRBV29-1; clone size: -; D gene: TRBD1
CDR3 DNA: TGTGCCAGCAGCCGGGCAGACCTTAACTATGGCTACACCTTC; CDR3 protein: CASSRADLNYGYTF; J gene: TRBJ1-2; V gene: TRBV14; clone size: few; D gene: -
CDR3 DNA: TGTGCCAGCAGCGTAGGACAGGGGGGAGCCATCCCGGCAGATACGCAGTATTTT; CDR3 protein: CASSVGQGGAIPADTQYF; J gene: TRBJ2-3; V gene: TRBV9; clone size: once; D gene: TRBD1
CDR3 DNA: TGTGCCAGCAGGGGGCGGGGGCCCTACGAGCAGTACTTC; CDR3 protein: CASRGRGPYEQYF; J gene: TRBJ2-7; V gene: TRBV2; clone size: -; D gene: -
CDR3 DNA: TGCGCCAGCAGCTCCGAAGGGGGAACTAATCAGCCCCAGCATTTT; CDR3 protein: CASSSEGGTNQPQHF; J gene: TRBJ1-5; V gene: TRBV5-1; clone size: -; D gene: -
CDR3 DNA: TGTGCCAGTAGTTGGGTAGCGGGTGATGAGGGGTTCTTC; CDR3 protein: CASSWVAGDEGFF; J gene: TRBJ2-1; V gene: TRBV19; clone size: -; D gene: TRBD2
CDR3 DNA: TGTGCCAGCAGTGGACCGACAGGGAGCAATCAGCCCCAGCATTTT; CDR3 protein: CASSGPTGSNQPQHF; J gene: TRBJ1-5; V gene: TRBV25-1; clone size: -; D gene: TRBD1
CDR3 DNA: TGTGCCAGCAGTTATAGGTTCCGGGTGGATGAAGCTTTCTTT; CDR3 protein: CASSYRFRVDEAFF; J gene: TRBJ1-1; V gene: TRBV6-6; clone size: -; D gene: -
CDR3 DNA: TGTGCCAGCAGCTTAGTGTACAGGGACGAGCAGTACTTC; CDR3 protein: CASSLVYRDEQYF; J gene: TRBJ2-7; V gene: TRBV7-2; clone size: -; D gene: -
CDR3 DNA: TGTGCCAGCAGTTTGGGCAACCACAATGAGCAGTTCTTC; CDR3 protein: CASSLGNHNEQFF; J gene: TRBJ2-1; V gene: TRBV27; clone size: -; D gene: -
CDR3 DNA: TGTGCCAGCAGCCCCGGACAGGGGAGGCCCTATGGCTACCCCTTC; CDR3 protein: CASSPGQGRPYGYPF; J gene: TRBJ1-2; V gene: TRBV5-6; clone size: -; D gene: TRBD1
CDR3 DNA: TGTGCCAGCAGCTACCCGGGACAGGGGCATGGCTACACCTTC; CDR3 protein: CASSYPGQGHGYTF; J gene: TRBJ1-2; V gene: TRBV28; clone size: -; D gene: TRBD1
CDR3 DNA: TGTGCCAGCAGTCTGCACAGGACTAGCGGGAGGGACACAGATACGCAGTATTTT; CDR3 protein: CASSLHRTSGRDTDTQYF; J gene: TRBJ2-3; V gene: TRBV27; clone size: -; D gene: TRBD2
CDR3 DNA: TGTGCCAGCAGTTCCCATACAGGGCTAGCGGGGGGTTACAATGAGCAGTTCTTC; CDR3 protein: CASSSHTGLAGGYNEQFF; J gene: TRBJ2-1; V gene: TRBV28; clone size: -; D gene: TRBD2
CDR3 DNA: TGTGCCTGGAGTGTTCCGAGCGGGAGAGGCGATGAGCAGTTCTTC; CDR3 protein: CAWSVPSGRGDEQFF; J gene: TRBJ2-1; V gene: TRBV30; clone size: -; D gene: TRBD2
CDR3 DNA: TGCGCCAGCAGCAGGGGGACAGGGAATTCCGGGGAGCTGTTTTTT; CDR3 protein: CASSRGTGNSGELFF; J gene: TRBJ2-2; V gene: TRBV5-1; clone size: -; D gene: TRBD1
CDR3 DNA: TGCAGCGTTGTAGGGGACAGGGGCTACGAGCAGTACTTC; CDR3 protein: CSVVGDRGYEQYF; J gene: TRBJ2-7; V gene: TRBV29-1; clone size: -; D gene: TRBD1
CDR3 DNA: TGCGCCAGCAGTCGGAGCGCGGGACTCAGCACAGATACGCAGTATTTT; CDR3 protein: CASSRSAGLSTDTQYF; J gene: TRBJ2-3; V gene: TRBV5-1; clone size: -; D gene: -
CDR3 DNA: TGTGCCAGCAGCCCCCCCGCCGGGACTATGGGCGAGCAGTACTTC; CDR3 protein: CASSPPAGTMGEQYF; J gene: TRBJ2-7; V gene: TRBV4-2; clone size: -; D gene: TRBD2
CDR3 DNA: TGCGCCAGCAGTGAATATCTTTTGGGACTAGCGGGAACCTACGAGCAGTACTTC; CDR3 protein: CASSEYLLGLAGTYEQYF; J gene: TRBJ2-7; V gene: TRBV10-2; clone size: -; D gene: TRBD2
CDR3 DNA: TGCGCCAGCAGCTTCCTCGATACGCAGTATTTT; CDR3 protein: CASSFLDTQYF; J gene: TRBJ2-3; V gene: TRBV5-1; clone size: -; D gene: -
CDR3 DNA: TGTGCCAGCAGTTCTTATGCCGGGGATACCGGGACTAGCGGGAGACACAATGAGCAGTTCTTC; CDR3 protein: CASSSYAGDTGTSGRHNEQFF; J gene: TRBJ2-1; V gene: TRBV27; clone size: -; D gene: TRBD2